This T cell receptor beta chain comes out of a study of blood T cell repertoires in COVID-19 (dated by TCRdb to 2019 to 2021). About the investigation overall: Samples from collaborators originated in the United States, Italy and Spain and spanned both the acute and convalescent phases of COVID-19. The prospective study material was composed of cDNA or gDNA derived from T cells, B-cell-depleted T cells, or PBMCs. The dataset comprised deeply sampled blood TCRbeta repertoires from subjects exposed to, actively infected with, or recovered from COVID-19. The repertoires were released in a freely available public database meant as a resource for research on the immune response to SARS-CoV-2. Samples came from the ongoing ImmuneRACE study (first 160 participants) plus 1,254 subjects from 6 global collaborators. Sample metadata almost always included a de-identified subject ID, COVID-19 status, age in years and sex. HLA class I and class II types, where available, came from metadata supplied by the sample provider rather than from assay-based typing.

Participants in the prospective study were aged roughly 18 to 89 years, lived in 24 United States geographic areas, and enrolled through a virtual design. In the prospective study, participants were assigned to cohorts based on the clinical history participants reported in a screening survey and a study questionnaire. A participant counted as exposed if, within 2 weeks of entering the study, that participant had been in contact with someone who had a PCR-confirmed or clinician-diagnosed COVID-19 case. Mobile phlebotomists in the prospective study collected whole blood, serum and a nasopharyngeal or oropharyngeal swab from every participant. Additional blood draws and questionnaires over an approximately two-month period could optionally be provided by prospective study participants. Prospective study blood samples were shipped either frozen or at room temperature before DNA extraction. TCRbeta CDR3 regions were amplified from genomic DNA using the immunoSEQ Assay, a bias-controlled multiplex PCR. In the paper's pipeline: Within the assay, amplification of reference gene primers was used to estimate how many nucleated cells each sample contained. To quantify the absolute abundance of each unique TCRbeta CDR3 rearrangement, sequence reads were collapsed and filtered. For each sample, productive Simpson clonality was calculated by taking the square root of Simpson's diversity index across productive rearrangements. Drawn from immuneACCESS, this table holds only the in-frame rearrangements with V and J called that TCRdb kept. Clones are partly lost; checked studies trace under half to an unresolved V gene and leave the rest unexplained. V and J calls and clone size come straight from that table; D and trimming were deduced from the DNA. The sample table holds around 250,000 clones, of which roughly 80% were seen once. Jointly, the top ten make up less than 5.5% of the sample.

Study-level results and caveats: How much clinical and demographic metadata was included differed by source and by participant, and the metadata was provided uncurated.

Relative to germline, V is missing 5 bases and J is missing 10 bases, with 14 bases of the junction outside any gene match. The germline V gene sets CDR1 to MNHEY and CDR2 to SVGAGI. The cysteine opens and the phenylalanine closes a CDR3 of 15 amino acids. Only the CDR3 DNA stays, 45 bases, in frame from base 1. Note on this clone: Its cognate antigen has yet to be identified. No base quality information exists; no much larger clone differs at one position.

Specimen: PBMCs or T cells enriched from blood (not recorded which). This TCR was sampled from a man aged 40-50 years who had been exposed to COVID-19. The chain joins TRBV6-5 to TRBJ2-1; 7 nucleotides in the junction match TRBD1. The nucleotides read TGTGCCAGCAGTCGCCCTAACAGGGGTCGATACGAGCAGTTCTTC. This yields the protein CASSRPNRGRYEQFF.